This TCR beta chain comes out of a study of blood T cell repertoires in COVID-19. Study information: Samples taken during acute and convalescent COVID-19 were collected in the United States, Italy and Spain. T cells, B-cell-depleted T cells, or PBMCs provided the cDNA or gDNA that served as material.

Per the authors' pipeline: Amplification with reference gene primers provided the estimates of nucleated cell counts. Using immunoSEQ multiplex PCR, the repertoire was profiled, and TCRdb retains in-frame clones only, with some absent. The DNA was the basis for D and trimming; V, J and clone size are from that table. In the table there are under 150,000 clones, approximately 84% of which are singletons. This clone was detected a few times. The receptor was derived from a woman older than 75 in a cohort sampled during active or convalescent COVID-19. Material for sequencing was peripheral blood.

CDR3 DNA sequence: TGTGCCATCAGTGAGTCAGCAGGGTATCCCTACGAGCAGTACGTC. The encoded protein is CAISESAGYPYEQYV. The chain has TRBV10-3 and TRBJ2-7; D is possibly TRBD1 (5 bases). The germline gives CDR1 ENHRY, CDR2 SYGVKD. V lost 0 bases and J lost 2, with 11 bases in between. The CDR3 totals 15 residues.